This T cell receptor beta chain stems from a study of T cell repertoires in cytomegalovirus infection. Study-wide background: TCR beta signatures that were public indicated CMV infection and matching HLA type. Study-wide findings and caveats: Summed public TCR beta family frequency identified CMV carriers bearing the relevant HLA. Clonotype analysis showed dominance of the ex vivo response by HLA-C-restricted CMV-specific TCR beta clonotypes.

TCRdb re-derived calls from the reads in MiXCR, one entry per CDR3 protein. The data contain some 440,000 distinct CDR3 sequences, 31% of them singletons. With V trimmed by 2 bases and J by 1 base, 14 bases remained unmatched. The CDR3 loop spans 19 amino acids. Germline values: CDR1 SGHTA, CDR2 FQGNSA. This clonotype came up many times. Its antigen is unidentified. This sequence was found in a human donor in good health (CMV status not recorded). Some clones in this sample may be carry-over from other donors' samples. Sequenced: PBMCs. This chain connects TRBV7-2 to TRBJ2-3; 8 nucleotides match TRBD1. CDR3 in DNA: TGTGCCAGCAGCTTAAGGGGACAGGTAGGCGGAGGCGGCACAGATACGCAGTATTTT. As protein: CASSLRGQVGGGGTDTQYF. Using reference TRBV7-2 and TRBJ2-3 for the parts outside the CDR3, the full variable domain is GAGVSQSPSNKVTEKGKDVELRCDPISGHTALYWYRQSLGQGLEFLIYFQGNSAPDKSGLPSDRFSAERTGGSVSTLTIQRTQQEDSAVYLCASSLRGQVGGGGTDTQYFGPGTRLTVL.